Each of the 18 T cell receptor beta chains below was sequenced from the same sample in a study of blood T cell repertoires in COVID-19. Using immunoSEQ multiplex PCR, the repertoire was profiled, and TCRdb retains in-frame clones only, with some absent. Of roughly 200,000 clones listed, 65% to 85% are singletons. The sample was peripheral blood. Source of these receptors: a man aged 40-49 years with acute or convalescent COVID-19.

J is TRBJ1-1 and V is TRBV2; 8 nucleotides align to TRBD1. After removal of 7 bases from V and 3 bases from J, the junction contained 7 bases not matched to a gene. The CDR3 has 14 amino acids. CDR1 and CDR2 (germline): SNHLY, FYNNEI. CDR3 residues: CASIRDRGDTEAFF. The DNA for the CDR3 is TGTGCCAGCATTCGCGACAGGGGAGACACTGAAGCTTTCTTT.

This clone was seen a handful of times. The rearrangement links TRBV27 to TRBJ1-6; possible D gene TRBD1, 6 bases. V lost 3 bases, J lost 10 bases, and 19 bases lay in between. The CDR3 covers 16 residues. Germline V gene lookup returns CDR1 MNHEY and CDR2 SMNVEV (reference sequence). The CDR3 region is CASSFKFTGLKSPLHF. The CDR3 DNA reads as TGTGCCAGCAGTTTTAAATTTACAGGGTTGAAATCACCCCTCCACTTT.

This chain joins TRBV12-3 or TRBV12-4 and TRBJ1-2; D possibly corresponds to TRBD1 (6 bases). The CDR3 totals 12 residues. Trimming shortened V by 7 bases and J by 7 bases, and 13 bases separated the two germline ends. CDR3 nucleotides: TGTGCCAGCAACGGGGACATTTCTGGCTACACCTTC. Residues: CASNGDISGYTF.

This chain joins TRBV7-3 and TRBJ1-1; D is uncertain. CDR3 size: 13 residues. The germline V gene encodes CDR1 SGHTA and CDR2 FQGTGA. Trimming took 5 bases from V and 0 from J, leaving 7 bases between them. The CDR3 reads CASSPTVNTEAFF. CDR3 bases: TGTGCCAGCAGCCCCACGGTGAACACTGAAGCTTTCTTT. Full variable domain (remainder filled in from reference TRBV7-3 and TRBJ1-1): GAGVSQTPSNKVTEKGKYVELRCDPISGHTALYWYRQSLGQGPEFLIYFQGTGAADDSGLPNDRFFAVRPEGSVSTLKIQRTERGDSAVYLCASSPTVNTEAFFGQGTRLTVV.

V usage is TRBV28 and J usage is TRBJ2-7, with D unclear. Between the trimmed V and J ends, which lost 2 bases and 6 bases, there was a span of 5 bases. Germline CDR1 is MDHEN and CDR2 is SYDVKM. The CDR3 contains 11 residues. CDR3 amino acids: CASSLEAEQYF. CDR3 nucleotide sequence: TGTGCCAGCAGTTTAGAGGCCGAGCAGTACTTC.

This clone occurred a few times. The chain carries TRBV24-1 and TRBJ1-1; maybe TRBD1 (6 bases). V was clipped by 7 bases and J by 2 bases, with 13 bases between them. The CDR3 length is 14 residues. CDR1 is KGHDR, CDR2 SFDVKD, per germline. This CDR3 reads CATSEPGHNTEAFF. The CDR3 DNA follows: TGTGCCACCAGCGAACCGGGACATAACACTGAAGCTTTCTTT.

The chain carries TRBV9 and TRBJ1-3; perhaps TRBD1 as D (6 bases). This CDR3 is 14 amino acids long. Germline V CDR1 and CDR2: SGDLS, YYNGEE. V was pared by 4 bases and J by 9 bases, with 17 bases between. The CDR3 spells CASSFRREDSTIYF. The CDR3, as DNA: TGTGCCAGCAGCTTTAGGCGGGAGGACAGCACCATATATTTT.

The CDR3, as DNA: TGCGCCAGCAGCCAAAGTCAGGGGGGTTCCTACGAGCAGTACTTC. Translation gives CASSQSQGGSYEQYF. The chain recombines TRBV4-1 with TRBJ2-7, with D possibly TRBD1 on 7 matching bases. Germline V lookup: CDR1 MGHRA, CDR2 YSYEKL. The CDR3 length is 15 residues. Trimming stripped 2 bases from V and 1 base from J, with 12 bases between.

The chain employs TRBV25-1 and TRBJ1-2; D is ambiguous. The germline V gene encodes CDR1 MGHDK and CDR2 SYGVNS. CDR3 size: 13 residues. V shed 2 bases and J shed 2 bases, with 6 bases lying between them. The CDR3 here is CASSEQANYGYTF. In DNA, the CDR3 is TGTGCCAGCAGTGAACAGGCCAACTATGGCTACACCTTC.

This clone was recorded once. V is TRBV12-5 and J is TRBJ1-1; 10 nucleotides align to TRBD1. After removal of 7 bases from V and 5 bases from J, the junction contained 7 bases not matched to a gene. The CDR3 extends over 14 amino acids. Per the germline V gene, CDR1 is LGHNT and CDR2 is FRNRAP. The CDR3 nucleotides read TGTGCTAGTGCCAGGACAGGGGGGGGTACTGAAGCTTTCTTT. Its translation: CASARTGGGTEAFF.

The rearrangement links TRBV19 to TRBJ1-2; TRBD1 matches at 8 bases. The length of the CDR3 is 15 residues. Germline trimming cut 10 bases from V and 0 bases from J; bases unmatched to any gene: 10. The germline gives CDR1 LNHDA, CDR2 SQIVND (reference sequence). The CDR3 DNA reads TGTGCCACGACAGGGGCGAGGGAGGCTAACTATGGCTACACCTTC. Translated, it gives CATTGAREANYGYTF.

Only one count was recorded for this clone. This sequence joins TRBV19 and TRBJ1-5, with D unclear. The germline CDR1 and CDR2 sequences are LNHDA and SQIVND (reference sequence). The CDR3 has 14 amino acids. V gave up 7 bases and J gave up 3 bases, with 13 bases separating them. In DNA, the CDR3 is TGTGCCAGTACCTCTAGAGGCGTCAATCAGCCCCAGCATTTT. Its translation: CASTSRGVNQPQHF.

This clone was detected a few times. This chain links TRBV5-1 with TRBJ1-1, with TRBD1 matching over 10 bases. From germline, CDR1 is SGHRS and CDR2 YFSETQ. After removal of 4 bases from V and 4 bases from J, the junction contained 19 bases not matched to a gene. The CDR3 loop spans 19 amino acids. CDR3 in amino acids: CASSGTGGQGVGLGTEAFF. The CDR3 DNA sequence: TGCGCCAGCAGCGGAACGGGTGGACAGGGGGTAGGGTTAGGCACTGAAGCTTTCTTT.

V gene TRBV19 combines with J gene TRBJ2-5; D gene ambiguous. The V end lost 6 bases, the J end lost 5 bases, and 16 bases lay between the germline ends. The CDR3 has 14 amino acids. Per germline, CDR1 LNHDA and CDR2 SQIVND (reference sequence). The CDR3 here is CASSLNRNEETQYF. The CDR3 DNA reads TGTGCCAGTAGCCTCAACAGAAACGAGGAGACCCAGTACTTC.

V is TRBV4-1 and J is TRBJ2-1; D possibly corresponds to TRBD2 (6 bases). The germline V gene has CDR1 MGHRA and CDR2 YSYEKL. V lost 1 base and J lost 12, with 22 bases in between. The length of the CDR3 is 16 residues. This chain's CDR3 is CASSQVLSNNRDWQFF. CDR3 coding DNA: TGCGCCAGCAGCCAAGTCTTATCCAATAACCGGGACTGGCAGTTCTTC.

The chain has TRBV28 and TRBJ2-1; 7 bases match TRBD1. Germline CDR1 MDHEN, CDR2 SYDVKM. This CDR3 comprises 14 residues. J gave up 5 bases and V 3 bases, and 4 bases lay outside the gene matches. The CDR3 bases are TGTGCCAGCAGTTTCGGGACAGCGGACAATGAGCAGTTCTTC. It is translated as CASSFGTADNEQFF. Supplemented by reference TRBV28 and TRBJ2-1, the full variable domain reads DVKVTQSSRYLVKRTGEKVFLECVQDMDHENMFWYRQDPGLGLRLIYFSYDVKMKEKGDIPEGYSVSREKKERFSLILESASTNQTSMYLCASSFGTADNEQFFGPGTRLTVL.

A few counts support this clone. V is TRBV29-1 and J is TRBJ2-1, with 13 bases matching TRBD2. CDR1 is SQVTM, CDR2 ANQGSEA, per germline. This CDR3 region has 13 residues. The V gene end was trimmed by 7 bases and the J gene end by 3 bases; junction bases not matched to a gene: 0. The CDR3 protein is CSGTSGSYNEQFF. The DNA for the CDR3 is TGCAGCGGGACTAGCGGGAGCTACAATGAGCAGTTCTTC.

This chain connects TRBV11-2 to TRBJ1-2, with D possibly being TRBD1 (5 bases). The length of the CDR3 is 17 residues. Trimming cost V 0 bases and J 8 bases, with 22 bases left between them. Germline-derived CDR1 and CDR2 are SGHAT and FQNNGV. The CDR3 nucleotides read TGTGCCAGCAGCTTAGATCCCCCACCCGGGAGGGGAGGGGGCTACACCTTC. This codes for CASSLDPPPGRGGGYTF.